This TCR beta chain was obtained from a study of identical twins' blood T cells. General observations from the study: Each donor's most abundant TCRbeta clonotypes shared more CDR3 sequences with her twin than unrelated donors. Out-of-frame TCRbeta clonotypes reportedly had markedly more similar V usage in twins than unrelated donors.

TCR cDNA libraries came from RNA via a modified published protocol. TCRdb re-analysed the 5' RACE reads in MiXCR, keeping a single row per CDR3 protein. This sample has around 380,000 distinct CDR3 sequences; about 28% occur once, and the top ten carry roughly 5.5%. On this clonotype itself: Antigen: not known. One end of the junction does not line up with germline, which may come from a read error.

This CDR3 has 11 residues. Germline V gives CDR1 SQVTM, CDR2 ANQGSEA. Sequencing used PBMCs. This clonotype originated in a woman between 18 and 50 years old in good health. The J gene is TRBJ2-1, the V gene TRBV29-1; the D is unclear. CDR3 coding DNA: TGCAGCGTCCATCTTTACAATGAGCATTTCTTC. Amino acids: CSVHLYNEHFF.